The rows below give T cell receptor beta chains drawn from one sample of a study of spatial heterogeneity in lung cancer. TCRdb reanalysed the 5' RACE reads using MiXCR and keeps one entry per CDR3 protein. The sample has about 10,000 distinct CDR3 sequences; 3.7% are singletons. Sequenced here: PBMCs, sampled at surgery. Source of these receptors: a female donor with early-stage non-small cell lung cancer. Both conserved end residues are part of each CDR3. The D gene is left open where the match is weak. The listing skips clone size in some rows; elsewhere it reads once, few, many or a size class.

j_call | d_call | clone_size | v_call | cdr3_nt | cdr3_aa
TRBJ2-6 | NA | many | TRBV7-2 | TGTGCCAGCAGCTTAAGTAGGGCTGGCGGGGGCCGGTCTGGGGCCAACGTCCTGACTTTC | CASSLSRAGGGRSGANVLTF
TRBJ2-1 | NA | many | TRBV29-1 | TGCACCATGACGGGCAACTACAATGAGCAGTTCTTC | CTMTGNYNEQFF
TRBJ2-6 | NA | NA | TRBV12-3/TRBV12-4 | TGTGCCAGCACCCCCAGGGGCTCCGGGGCCAACGTCCTGACTTTC | CASTPRGSGANVLTF
TRBJ2-3 | TRBD2 | many | TRBV5-1 | TGCGCCAGCAGCTTGGCCGCTAGCGGGGGGGCCTTAGATACGCAGTATTTT | CASSLAASGGALDTQYF
TRBJ2-2 | TRBD2 | many | TRBV7-3 | TGTGCCAGCAGCCAAGCGGGAGGGCAGTTCGGGGAGCTGTTTTTT | CASSQAGGQFGELFF
TRBJ2-7 | TRBD2 | NA | TRBV28 | TGTGCCAACAGGCAACTAGCGGGGGCCAGAAAATACGAGCAGTACTTC | CANRQLAGARKYEQYF
TRBJ2-1 | TRBD2 | many | TRBV7-2 | TGTGCCAGCTCGATAGCGGGAGGGCGCAATGAGCAGTTCTTC | CASSIAGGRNEQFF
TRBJ2-4 | TRBD1 | many | TRBV28 | TGTGCCAGCAGTACTCCGGGACAGGGGGGCGCCAAAAACATTCAGTACTTC | CASSTPGQGGAKNIQYF
TRBJ2-3 | TRBD2 | few | TRBV5-1 | TGCGCCAGCAGCCTGGGGCGGGGGGCGGATACGCAGTATTTT | CASSLGRGADTQYF
TRBJ2-5 | NA | many | TRBV11-2 | TGTGCCAGCAGCTTAGTGGGGTACCAGACCCAGTACTTC | CASSLVGYQTQYF
TRBJ2-3 | TRBD2 | few | TRBV4-1 | TGCGCCAGCAGCCAAGAGAGGGGCGGGAGTCGGGCAGATACGCAGTATTTT | CASSQERGGSRADTQYF
TRBJ2-2 | TRBD2 | many | TRBV2 | TGTGCCAGCAGTGAAGCATTCCAGCGGGAGGGTGTCACCGGGGAGCTGTTTTTT | CASSEAFQREGVTGELFF
TRBJ2-3 | NA | many | TRBV7-2 | TGTGCCAGCAGTACTAAGACCGGGAAATCTTCGGATACGCAGTATTTT | CASSTKTGKSSDTQYF
TRBJ2-5 | NA | many | TRBV18 | TGTGCCAGCTCACCGCGGAGGGGGAGTTGGACCCAGTACTTC | CASSPRRGSWTQYF
TRBJ1-4 | TRBD1 | few | TRBV27 | TGTGCCGGGTCCTTGGGACAGGGCAATGAAAAACTGTTTTTT | CAGSLGQGNEKLFF
TRBJ2-1 | TRBD2 | many | TRBV6-2/TRBV6-3 | TGTGCCAGCAGTTACTCGACTAGCGCCTACAATGAGCAGTTCTTC | CASSYSTSAYNEQFF
TRBJ2-5 | NA | NA | TRBV7-3 | TGTGCCAGCAGCTCGGAGTCCCAAGGGACCCAGTACTTC | CASSSESQGTQYF
TRBJ1-3 | TRBD1 | many | TRBV7-9 | TGTGCCAGCAGCGAACCCCCAGGGGGTGGAAACACCATATATTTT | CASSEPPGGGNTIYF
TRBJ2-7 | NA | many | TRBV6-1 | TGTGCCAGCAGACCTGTCGGCTACGAGCAGTACTTC | CASRPVGYEQYF
TRBJ2-2 | NA | few | TRBV7-2 | TGTGCCAGCAGCTTACAGGGGTGGGCCGGGGAGCTGTTTTTT | CASSLQGWAGELFF
TRBJ2-5 | TRBD1 | many | TRBV5-1 | TGCGCCAGCAGCCCAGGGACAGGGGGGGCGAAGACCCAGTACTTC | CASSPGTGGAKTQYF
TRBJ1-1 | TRBD1 | NA | TRBV7-6 | TGTGCCAGCAGCTTAGGCGAGGGGGCGGACACTGAAGCTTTCTTT | CASSLGEGADTEAFF
TRBJ1-5 | NA | many | TRBV6-1 | TGTGCCAGCAGAACGGGAAACAATCAGCCCCAGCATTTT | CASRTGNNQPQHF
TRBJ2-1 | TRBD2 | many | TRBV13 | TGTGCCAGCAGCCGAGGGACTAGCCTTAGCCCTGAGCAGTTCTTC | CASSRGTSLSPEQFF
TRBJ2-3 | TRBD2 | few | TRBV7-2 | TGTGCCAGCAGCGTGACTAGCGGGCGGGCAGATACGCAGTATTTT | CASSVTSGRADTQYF
TRBJ2-7 | NA | many | TRBV5-1 | TGCGCCAGCAGCTTGGTGAGGACACCATACGAGCAGTACTTC | CASSLVRTPYEQYF
TRBJ2-1 | TRBD2 | many | TRBV6-6 | TGTGCCAGCAGTGCCGGACGGGGGGTCGTTCCATACAATGAGCAGTTCTTC | CASSAGRGVVPYNEQFF
TRBJ2-1 | TRBD2 | many | TRBV20-1 | TGCAGTGCTAGAGATGGGGGACTAGCGGGAGGGCCAAATGAGCAGTTCTTC | CSARDGGLAGGPNEQFF
TRBJ2-3 | NA | many | TRBV24-1 | TGTGCCACCGAGGCGGGGTCGGACACAGATACGCAGTATTTT | CATEAGSDTDTQYF
TRBJ2-7 | TRBD2 | NA | TRBV27 | TGTGCCAGCAGTCCTCGCGGGGGGGCCTACGAGCAGTACTTC | CASSPRGGAYEQYF
TRBJ2-5 | TRBD2 | once | TRBV20-1 | TGCAGTGCCCCAGCCGGGACTAGCGGGGGGCCCGGGCGGGGAGAGACCCAGTACTTC | CSAPAGTSGGPGRGETQYF
TRBJ1-5 | NA | many | TRBV20-1 | TGCAGTGCTAGAGATCGCAGGGTTAATCAGCCCCAGCATTTT | CSARDRRVNQPQHF
TRBJ2-1 | NA | many | TRBV12-3/TRBV12-4 | TGTGCCAGCAGCCTGGACGGAGATGAGCAGTTCTTC | CASSLDGDEQFF
TRBJ2-7 | NA | many | TRBV20-1 | TGCAGTGCTCAACCGGTTATGTTAGCGACCTACGAGCAGTACTTC | CSAQPVMLATYEQYF
TRBJ2-5 | NA | many | TRBV6-2/TRBV6-3 | TGTGCCAGCAGTTCATCCGACTGGAGGTCCCAAGAGACCCAGTACTTC | CASSSSDWRSQETQYF
TRBJ2-1 | NA | NA | TRBV19 | TGTGCCAGTAGTATAGACTTGGGGGGGGCCTTGAGAAATGAGCAGTTCTTC | CASSIDLGGALRNEQFF
TRBJ1-2 | TRBD1 | many | TRBV27 | TGTGCCAGCAGTTTGGGGACAGGGGGACCGGATGGCTACACCTTC | CASSLGTGGPDGYTF
TRBJ1-6 | NA | many | TRBV19 | TGTGCCAGCAGGGAGTTCAATTCACCCCTCCACTTT | CASREFNSPLHF
TRBJ2-7 | TRBD1 | many | TRBV19 | TGTGCCAGTAGTATCGGGACAGGGGCGTACGAGCAGTACTTC | CASSIGTGAYEQYF
TRBJ2-1 | TRBD2 | many | TRBV20-1 | TGCAGTGCTACGCGGACTAGCGGGGCCTACAATGAGCAGTTCTTC | CSATRTSGAYNEQFF
TRBJ2-2 | NA | medium-sized | TRBV29-1 | TGCAGCGTTGATTCAGGGTACACCGGGGAGCTGTTTTTT | CSVDSGYTGELFF
TRBJ2-2 | TRBD1 | many | TRBV19 | TGTGCCAGTCGGGACAGGGAAGCCGGGGAGCTGTTTTTT | CASRDREAGELFF
TRBJ1-1 | NA | many | TRBV18 | TGTGCCAGCTCACCACGCGGGACGACCACTGAAGCTTTCTTT | CASSPRGTTTEAFF
TRBJ2-3 | NA | few | TRBV6-2/TRBV6-3 | TGTGCCAGCTCGCGCCCGGGGGTCTCCACAGATACGCAGTATTTT | CASSRPGVSTDTQYF
TRBJ1-2 | TRBD1 | many | TRBV7-2 | TGTGCCAGCAGCCCTCAAGGACAGGGCTATGGCTACACCTTC | CASSPQGQGYGYTF
TRBJ1-4 | NA | many | TRBV19 | TGTGCCAGTAACCTAGACGCAACTAATGAAAAACTGTTTTTT | CASNLDATNEKLFF
TRBJ2-7 | NA | many | TRBV4-1 | TGCGCCAGCAGCCAAGAAGACTCGGACGGCTGGGAGCAGTACTTC | CASSQEDSDGWEQYF
TRBJ2-7 | NA | few | TRBV2 | TGTGCCAGCAGTGCGGGCAGGGATTCCTACGAGCAGTACTTC | CASSAGRDSYEQYF
TRBJ1-2 | NA | medium-sized | TRBV28 | TGTGCCAGCAGTGACAAAACCTATGGCTACACCTTC | CASSDKTYGYTF
TRBJ2-5 | NA | medium-sized | TRBV6-5 | TGTGCCAGCAGTTACCGGGACGAGGGACCAGAGACCCAGTACTTC | CASSYRDEGPETQYF
TRBJ2-1 | TRBD2 | few | TRBV13 | TGTGCCAGCAGCCCTTCCGGGACTAGCGCCTACAATGAGCAGTTCTTC | CASSPSGTSAYNEQFF
TRBJ2-7 | NA | NA | TRBV7-2 | TGTGCCAGCAGCTTCGTTCAGGGCTTGGATGAGCAGTACTTC | CASSFVQGLDEQYF
TRBJ2-6 | NA | NA | TRBV12-3/TRBV12-4 | TGTGCCAGCAGGCTGAGCTCTGGGGCCAACGTCCTGACTTTC | CASRLSSGANVLTF
TRBJ2-1 | NA | many | TRBV20-1 | TGCAGTGCTAGATTTACCTACGGACGCAATGAGCAGTTCTTC | CSARFTYGRNEQFF